The entry that follows covers one TCR beta chain sequence. Its binding antigen is unknown. Within one base of it there is no much larger clone, and no base qualities were kept. The sample belongs to a study of cytomegalovirus exposure and HLA in healthy donors (dated by TCRdb to about 2017). For context, the study as a whole: An earlier analysis of 587 of the donors reported more than 250 Gb of sequence data and some 120 million unique TCR beta sequences from 150 million to 200 million T cells. High-throughput TCR immunosequencing, statistical association of individual TCRs with disease status, and machine learning were combined to predict cytomegalovirus infection status. An early release covering roughly 600 HLA-typed donors comprised about 300 gigabases of sequencing data and approximately 80 million unique TCR sequences. Every discovery cohort repertoire had been produced on one sequencing platform. In addition to the first cohort of roughly 670 subjects, a separate validation cohort of approximately 120 different subjects was used. Alongside the repertoire data, information on donor age, sex, ethnicity and CMV serostatus was compiled. Typing coverage varied by locus: roughly 629-640 donors for A, B, C, DRB1 and DQB1; about 520 for DQA1; more than 600 for DPA1; more than 450 for DPB1. An earlier analysis of 587 of the donors used high-throughput TCR beta sequencing to judge whether each TCR beta V gene segment behaved as functional or pseudogenic. HLA typing covered class I and class II loci at four-digit resolution. The study used immunosequencing to profile the T cell repertoires of under 700 subjects and linked those repertoires to cytomegalovirus serostatus. A later analysis re-analyzed previously published TCR beta repertoires from 666 donors and added high-resolution HLA genotyping to study TCR occurrence patterns. Among around 400 genotyped donors of the cohort, an average of around 240,000 unique TCR beta nucleotide sequences were sequenced per donor, roughly 20% of them non-productive. Roughly 5 DR-DQ haplotypes were treated as single units for association and clustering because of strong linkage in the cohort. The study aimed to test whether signatures of past pathogen exposure could be identified by cataloging public T cell receptors. A later genetic analysis took genome-wide SNP genotypes for 398 of the 666 donors and used that subset as a discovery cohort. The later analysis used no new phenotypic data to find candidate immune exposures, relying instead on TCR beta sequences and their occurrence across donors. The genetic ancestry cluster associated with self-reported Caucasian donors included roughly four fifths of the roughly 410 genotyped donors.

The CDR1 and CDR2 encoded by the germline V gene (reference sequence) are SEHNR and FQNEAQ. The CDR3 goes from the cysteine to the phenylalanine over 18 residues. Of all the DNA, just the CDR3 is kept, 54 bases in frame from base 1. At the junction V is shortened by 5 bases and J by 0 bases; bases outside the gene matches: 7. Receptor amplification or capture employed the immunoSEQ multiplex PCR assay. A mixture of 60 forward primers for TCR Vbeta segments and 13 reverse primers for TCR Jbeta segments was used in the multiplex PCR. A multiplex PCR assay on genomic DNA amplified the CDR3 region of rearranged TCR beta genes. The Illumina HiSeq System was used to sequence the amplified TCR beta libraries as 87-base-pair reads. On the study's bioinformatics: In a later analysis, tens of millions of unique TCR beta chains were counted across the roughly 610 repertoires, and roughly 11 million of these chains were shared by at least two donors. To remove PCR and sequencing errors, raw reads were error-corrected and collapsed into unique sequences using a nearest-neighbor algorithm that merged closely related sequences. V, D and J gene segments were assigned by aligning CDR3 sequences to IMGT reference sequences. For a sequence to be retained, at least a six-nucleotide match to both a V gene segment and a J gene segment was required. A rearrangement counted as productive if the CDR3 had no stop codons and remained in frame with V and J, and every other rearrangement counted as non-productive. CDR3 was defined according to IMGT convention as the region running from the second conserved V-encoded cysteine to the conserved J-encoded phenylalanine. The earlier analysis of some 600 of the donors excluded sequences that lacked an unambiguous match to a single V gene segment. In an earlier analysis of 450 to 700 of the donors, V segments were called functional above 56.7% productive rearrangements and were called segregating when the between-donor standard deviation exceeded 5%. A statistical classification framework was built for diagnosing cytomegalovirus status from the catalog of TCR beta chain sequences. V and J gene assignment, in a later analysis, came from comparing TCR nucleotide sequences with IMGT/GENE-DB human TR gene sequences. A later analysis assigned CDR3 sequences and most-parsimonious VDJ recombination scenarios with the TCRdist pipeline. In a later analysis, each TCR beta chain was defined by its CDR3 amino acid sequence together with its V-gene family, and reads lacking a unique V-gene family were excluded. As a way to deal with suspected cross-contamination and a sequencing artifact, a later analysis dropped 592 nucleotide sequences that were highly shared and had low generation probability. A later analysis calculated a clonal expansion index for each public chain from normalized within-repertoire ranks of inferred template counts. In a later analysis, generation probabilities were computed using a VDJ recombination model fitted to out-of-frame rearrangements, and the results were checked against IGoR. Hypergeometric tests were used in a later analysis to score TCR-TCR, TCR-HLA and TCR-CMV co-occurrence, with a repertoire-size bias correction applied to the TCR pairs. False discovery rates were estimated in a later analysis by permuting HLA or CMV assignments 20 times. A later analysis grouped co-occurring TCRs with DBSCAN, adding TCRdist sequence similarity when clustering within HLA-allele-positive subsets. Repertoires with fewer than 30,000 or more than 120,000 public chains were left out of co-occurrence clustering, as were five repertoires with anomalous nucleotide sharing. Held by TCRdb, this immuneACCESS table contains in-frame sequences only and omits some clones. Under half of the omission traces to an unresolved V gene where checked; the cause of the rest is unknown. V and J calls and clone size come straight from that table; D and trimming were deduced from the DNA. The sample contains about 95,000 clones, 65% to 90% of them found a single time. Approximately 4.2% of the sample belongs to the ten largest clones.

In total, 500 to 700 healthy bone marrow donors made up the cohort. At the time of sampling, every cohort member was nominally healthy, though immune exposures that went unrecorded were likely present. The donor tested CMV seropositive and was one of the 289 seropositive cohort members. Each donor provided a peripheral blood sample, and peripheral blood mononuclear cells were used for TCR beta sequencing. Genomic DNA extraction from the blood cell samples was performed with the Qiagen DNeasy Blood Extraction Kit. Study-wide findings and limitations: A total of 150 to 200 TCR beta chains were listed by the study as associated with cytomegalovirus. Some IMGT-functional V segments, including TRBV6-2 and TRBV6-3, could not be told apart with the 87-base-pair reads, so those segments were excluded. In this cohort, only TCR beta chains were sequenced, and detectable features were limited by the absence of alpha or paired-chain data. For the cohort, immune exposure information was limited to CMV serostatus. Correlated functional status among segregating V segments might be attributable to linkage disequilibrium, but an unknown experimental factor could not be ruled out. Specific HLA alleles were associated with about 17,000 TCR beta sequences at a false discovery rate of 0.05 in a later analysis. Most TCR sequences were observed very rarely across donors, whereas some public TCRs were present in many individuals. A further reported finding was that TCR beta sequences accurately predicted the HLA-A and HLA-B alleles for most subjects in the first cohort. Compared with equally common non-associated chains, HLA-associated TCR beta chains in a later analysis were more clonally expanded and had lower generation probabilities. V-gene and J-gene trimming of TCR beta chains was associated with a missense DCLRE1C variant in a later genetic analysis, and the association was replicated in an independent cohort. A group of highly shared sequence variants was considered likely to be a technical artifact of the sequencing pipeline. The authors suggested that the approach could potentially be generalized to other disease states and immunological phenotypes. Compared with the approximately 600-donor mean, donors in an Asian-associated ancestry cluster had fewer N-insertions in productive TCRs, according to a later genetic analysis. In a later analysis, TCR association rates were found to vary across HLA loci, with the most associated TCRs seen for DRB1 alleles and the fewest for HLA-C alleles. Assigning TCR associations to individual alleles was difficult when HLA alleles, especially DR and DQ, strongly co-occurred. Three of the identified cytomegalovirus-associated TCR beta chains were confirmed in vitro to be specific for cytomegalovirus antigens. Several of the top co-occurrence clusters appeared to be linked to parvovirus B19, influenza, CMV and Epstein-Barr virus, according to a later analysis. Because HLA typing was missing for some donors at each locus, association tests included only the typed subset. Roughly uniform sequencing depth across donors was assumed in presence/absence analyses, although this assumption may not hold. Because counts were too low, about 17 rarely observed V segments, including chromosome 9 orphons, were excluded from the earlier analysis of fewer than 650 of the donors. In a later analysis, most CMV-associated TCR beta chains were found to appear HLA-restricted, with HLA associations seemingly driven largely by CMV exposure. In an earlier analysis of more than 500 of the donors, most TCR beta V segments appeared in productive rearrangements about 87% or about 30% of the time, broadly matching IMGT annotations. In both the original and validation cohorts, the classifier was reported to diagnose cytomegalovirus status with high specificity and sensitivity.

The rearrangement joined TRBV7-9 to TRBJ2-6; the junction holds 10 bases that match TRBD1. The receptor was derived from a woman in her seventies in good health and CMV-seropositive. Sequences were obtained from PBMCs. The DNA sequence is as follows: TGTGCCAGCAGCCCGAGACAGGGGGCTATCTCTGGGGCCAACGTCCTGACTTTC. Its protein is CASSPRQGAISGANVLTF.